These 10 T cell receptor beta chains originate from one sample sequenced in a study of post-analysis software for immune sequencing data. Prepared libraries of TCR beta cDNA carried unique molecular identifiers. In TCRdb, the PCR reads were re-called with MiXCR into one record per CDR3 protein. Of 820,000 or so distinct CDR3 sequences listed, 53% are singletons. Study-wide findings and caveats: Among several TRBV segments more frequent in patients than controls were TRBV5-6, TRBV5-1 and TRBV20-1.

These receptors are not linked to any known antigen. Sequenced sample: blood. The receptors were sampled from a girl between 10 and 17 years old with multiple sclerosis.

This clonotype was seen more than once but under ten times. This chain links TRBV10-3 with TRBJ2-1; no reliable D call. The CDR3 has 16 residues. The V gene lost 0 bases and the J gene lost 4 bases, with 13 bases spanning the gap. The germline CDR1 and CDR2 sequences are ENHRY and SYGVKD. The CDR3 DNA follows: TGTGCCATCAGTGAGTCGATAGGAGTGGCGTACAATGAGCAGTTCTTC. It codes for CAISESIGVAYNEQFF.

The genes are TRBV20-1 and TRBJ2-7; D possibly corresponds to TRBD2 (5 bases). Per the germline V gene, CDR1 is DFQATT and CDR2 is SNEGSKA (reference sequence). Trimming removed 1 base at V and 5 bases at J, with 18 bases between. This CDR3 spans 15 amino acids. CDR3 loop: CSARVRAGSANEQYF. CDR3 nucleotide sequence: TGCAGTGCTAGAGTACGGGCGGGCTCTGCCAACGAGCAGTACTTC.

The DNA of the CDR3 is TGTGCCAGCAGCGTAGTTCAGAGCAATGAGCAGTTCTTC. It translates to CASSVVQSNEQFF. The chain uses TRBV9 and TRBJ2-1; D is ambiguous. With 0 bases removed from V and 6 bases from J, the gap between germline ends came to 7 bases. The CDR3 covers 13 residues. Germline V CDR1 and CDR2: SGDLS, YYNGEE.

The chain combines TRBV7-9 with TRBJ1-2; 12 bases are a match to TRBD1. Germline assignment: CDR1 SEHNR and CDR2 FQNEAQ (reference sequence). The CDR3 spans 17 residues. The junction had 14 bases not matched to a gene; V was cut back by 4 bases and J by 8 bases. The CDR3 protein is CASSSTGTGGALGGYTF. CDR3 in DNA: TGTGCCAGCAGCTCGACCGGGACAGGGGGCGCCTTAGGGGGCTACACCTTC. Variable domain in full (rest from reference TRBV7-9 and TRBJ1-2): DTGVSQNPRHKITKRGQNVTFRCDPISEHNRLYWYRQTLGQGPEFLTYFQNEAQLEKSRLLSDRFSAERPKGSFSTLEIQRTEQGDSAMYLCASSSTGTGGALGGYTFGSGTRLTVV.

The chain employs TRBV27 and TRBJ1-2; 7 nucleotides line up with TRBD1. Germline V gene lookup returns CDR1 MNHEY and CDR2 SMNVEV (reference sequence). The V segment lost 2 bases and the J segment 0 bases; nucleotides outside the gene matches: 9. The CDR3 spans 17 residues. CDR3 nucleotides: TGTGCCAGCAGTTTAACCCGGGACAGTTTAACTAACTATGGCTACACCTTC. Translation gives CASSLTRDSLTNYGYTF.

The J gene is TRBJ2-1, the V gene TRBV5-1; 10 bases fit TRBD2. Germline CDR1 reads SGHRS; CDR2 reads YFSETQ. The CDR3 is 14 amino acids. V trimming: 5 bases; J trimming: 5 bases; junction bases outside the gene matches: 4. The CDR3, as DNA: TGCGCCAGCAGAGACAGCGGGAGGGACAATGAGCAGTTCTTC. This gives the protein CASRDSGRDNEQFF.

The chain couples TRBV6-6 to TRBJ1-6; D is unresolved. CDR3 length: 14 residues. CDR1 and CDR2 (germline): MNHNY, SVGAGI (reference sequence). V dropped 6 bases and J dropped 7 bases, with 13 bases sitting between them. CDR3 nucleotide sequence: TGTGCCAGCAGGGAACCGACGGGAAATTCACCCCTCCACTTT. Protein: CASREPTGNSPLHF.

The chain employs TRBV9 and TRBJ1-1, with 10 bases fitting TRBD1. J was trimmed by 7 bases and V by 0 bases; bases with no gene match: 6. CDR1 is SGDLS and CDR2 is YYNGEE in the germline V gene. The CDR3 loop spans 15 amino acids. CDR3 sequence: CASSVADRGPIEAFF. The DNA of the CDR3 is TGTGCCAGCAGCGTAGCCGACAGGGGGCCGATTGAAGCTTTCTTT.

The chain couples TRBV12-3 or TRBV12-4 to TRBJ2-1; 7 bases agree with TRBD2. Losses at the gene ends were 10 bases for V and 4 bases for J; bases not matched to a gene: 10. The CDR3 loop spans 14 amino acids. CDR3 DNA sequence: TGTGCCATCATGACTAGCCAGAAGTACAATGAGCAGTTCTTC. Protein: CAIMTSQKYNEQFF.

This chain uses TRBV5-6 with TRBJ2-5; TRBD1 matches at 8 bases. The assigned J gene may be wrong: the sequence end matches TRBJ2-7 better. The germline CDR1 and CDR2 sequences are SGHDT and YYEEEE. The CDR3 is 14 amino acids. Here the CDR3 reads CASRGTGDSYEQYF. The CDR3 DNA sequence: TGTGCCAGCAGGGGGACAGGTGATTCCTACGAGCAGTACTTC.